This record looks at one T cell receptor beta chain sequence and its context. The sample is drawn from a study of blood T cell repertoires in COVID-19. Some clones are missing from TCRdb's copy, which holds only in-frame ones; the method was immunoSEQ multiplex PCR. The table includes about 55,000 clones, around 85% detected once. After removal of 4 bases from V and 2 bases from J, the junction contained 2 bases not matched to a gene. The CDR3 spans 14 residues. CDR1 and CDR2 (germline): WNHNN, SYGVQD (reference sequence). The gene calls are TRBV10-1 and TRBJ2-1; TRBD2 aligns across 7 bases. The specimen sequenced was peripheral blood. This TCR was recovered from a human donor in a cohort sampled during active COVID-19. CDR3 sequence reads: CASSGGSPYNEQFF. CDR3 DNA sequence: TGCGCCAGCAGTGGCGGGAGCCCCTACAATGAGCAGTTCTTC.